This TCR beta chain was recorded in a study of shared clonotypes between healthy human individuals. Assay: immunoSEQ multiplex PCR; the TCRdb copy retains only in-frame clones and omits some. Found here are a few hundred thousand clones, roughly 91% of them singletons; the top ten hold around 15%. Trimming cost V 0 bases and J 6 bases, with 6 bases left between them. This CDR3 comprises 13 residues. In germline, CDR1 is SGHNT, CDR2 YYREEE (reference sequence). The chain joins TRBV5-4 to TRBJ2-2, with no clear D. The receptor was isolated from a man aged 18-30 years in good health. The sample comprised memory CD8+ T cells sorted from blood. The subset here: CD45RO+ cells pooled with CCR7-negative TemRA cells. CDR3 coding DNA: TGTGCCAGCAGCTTGGCCGTTGCCGGGGAGCTGTTTTTT. Translating it yields CASSLAVAGELFF.